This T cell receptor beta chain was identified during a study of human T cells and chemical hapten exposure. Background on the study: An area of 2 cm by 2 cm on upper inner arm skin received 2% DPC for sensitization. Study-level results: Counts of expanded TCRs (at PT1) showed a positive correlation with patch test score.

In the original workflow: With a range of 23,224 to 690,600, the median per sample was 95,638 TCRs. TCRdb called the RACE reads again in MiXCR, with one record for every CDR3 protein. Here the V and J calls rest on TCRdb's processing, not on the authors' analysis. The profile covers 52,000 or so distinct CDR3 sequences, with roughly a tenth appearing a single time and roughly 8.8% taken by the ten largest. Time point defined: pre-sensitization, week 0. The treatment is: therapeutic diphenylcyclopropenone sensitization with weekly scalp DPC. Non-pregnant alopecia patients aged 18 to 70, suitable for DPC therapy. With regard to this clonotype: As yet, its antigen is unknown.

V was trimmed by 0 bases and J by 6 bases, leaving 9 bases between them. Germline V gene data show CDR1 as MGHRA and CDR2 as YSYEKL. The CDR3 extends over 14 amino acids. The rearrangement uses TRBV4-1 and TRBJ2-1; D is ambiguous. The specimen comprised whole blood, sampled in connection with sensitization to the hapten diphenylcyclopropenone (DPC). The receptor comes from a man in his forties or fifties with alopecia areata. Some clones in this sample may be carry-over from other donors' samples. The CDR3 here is CASSQERFGNEQFF. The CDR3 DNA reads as TGCGCCAGCAGCCAAGAACGTTTCGGCAATGAGCAGTTCTTC.